A few counts support the clone carrying this TCR beta chain. Clones were sequenced by immunoSEQ multiplex PCR, and TCRdb holds only the in-frame ones, with some missing. The table has about 60,000 clones, approximately 60% seen once. The entry originates in a study of cytotoxic CD8 clonotypes in ibrutinib-treated CLL. Per the germline V gene, CDR1 is MNHEY and CDR2 is SVGAGI. The ends were cut back, 8 bases at V and 7 bases at J, with 11 bases in the middle. The CDR3 contains 12 residues. This sequence joins TRBV6-5 and TRBJ1-4, with D perhaps TRBD1 (5 bases). The specimen was PBMCs, collected after 24 months of ibrutinib treatment. This sequence originates from a human donor with chronic lymphocytic leukemia. CDR3 sequence reads: CASGRVGEKLFF. The CDR3 region has the DNA TGTGCCAGCGGCAGGGTTGGTGAAAAACTGTTTTTT.